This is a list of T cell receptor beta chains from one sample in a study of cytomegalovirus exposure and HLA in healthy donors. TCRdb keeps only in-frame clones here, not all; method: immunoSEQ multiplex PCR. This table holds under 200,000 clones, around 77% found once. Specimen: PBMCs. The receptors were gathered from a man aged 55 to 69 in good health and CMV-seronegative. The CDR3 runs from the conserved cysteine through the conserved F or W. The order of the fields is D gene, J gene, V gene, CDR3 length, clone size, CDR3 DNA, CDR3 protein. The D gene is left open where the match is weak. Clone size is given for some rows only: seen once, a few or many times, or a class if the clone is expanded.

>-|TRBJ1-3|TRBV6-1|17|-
TGTGCCAGCAGTGAGATAACAGGGCAGGTCTCTGGAAACACCATATATTTT
CASSEITGQVSGNTIYF
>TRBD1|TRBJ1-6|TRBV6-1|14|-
TGTGCCAGCAGTATCCGGGACAGGAATTCACCCCTCCACTTT
CASSIRDRNSPLHF
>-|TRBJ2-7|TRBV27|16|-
TGTGCCAGCATGACTTTCAAGGCTAGCGAAGGCTACGAGCAGTACTTC
CASMTFKASEGYEQYF
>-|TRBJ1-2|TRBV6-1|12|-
TGTGCCAGCACCCACCTGACAGGAAGCTACACCTTC
CASTHLTGSYTF
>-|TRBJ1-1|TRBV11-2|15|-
TGTGCCAGCAGCTTGACAGGAGGAATGAACACTGAAGCTTTCTTT
CASSLTGGMNTEAFF
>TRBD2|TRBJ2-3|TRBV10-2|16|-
TGCGCCAGCAGATATACTAGCGGGGGGACCAGATGTATGCAGTATTTT
CASRYTSGGTRCMQYF
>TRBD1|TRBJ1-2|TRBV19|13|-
TGTGCCAGTACCACCCGGACAGGGACTGGCTACACCTTC
CASTTRTGTGYTF
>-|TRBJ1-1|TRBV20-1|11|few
TGCAGTGAGACATGGAACACTGAAGCTTTCTTT
CSETWNTEAFF
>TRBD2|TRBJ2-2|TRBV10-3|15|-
TGTGCCATCAGCGGACTAGCCGAGAACACCGGGGAGCTGTTTTTT
CAISGLAENTGELFF
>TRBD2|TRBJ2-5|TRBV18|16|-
TGTGCCAGCTCGCCCCTAGCGGGGGGGCCCCAAGAGACCCAGTACTTC
CASSPLAGGPQETQYF
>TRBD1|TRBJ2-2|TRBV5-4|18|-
TGTGCCAGCAGCTTGGCGGGGACAGGGGGCGCGAACACCGGGGAGCTGTTTTTT
CASSLAGTGGANTGELFF
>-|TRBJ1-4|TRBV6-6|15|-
TGTGCCAGCAGTTACGGTTGGGAGACTAATGAAAAACTGTTTTTT
CASSYGWETNEKLFF
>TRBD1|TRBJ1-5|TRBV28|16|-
TGTGCCAGCAGTTTATCCGGGACAGGGCCCAATCAGCCCCAGCATTTT
CASSLSGTGPNQPQHF
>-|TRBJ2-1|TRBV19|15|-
TGTGCCAGTAGTCAACGGACAGTCCAGGGATCTGAGCAGTTCTTC
CASSQRTVQGSEQFF
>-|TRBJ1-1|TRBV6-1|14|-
TGTGCCAGCAGTGTAATGGGGCTGAACACTGAAGCTTTCTTT
CASSVMGLNTEAFF
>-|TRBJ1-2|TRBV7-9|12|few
TGTGCCAGCAGCTTAAGGGGAAGTGGCTACACCTTC
CASSLRGSGYTF
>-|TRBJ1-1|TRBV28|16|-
TGTGCCAGCAGTTTCGCCGCGGGGGACTGGAACACTGAAGCTTTCTTT
CASSFAAGDWNTEAFF
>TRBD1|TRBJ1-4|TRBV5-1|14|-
TGCGCCAGCAGCCCCGGGACAGTCGATGAAAAACTGTTTTTT
CASSPGTVDEKLFF
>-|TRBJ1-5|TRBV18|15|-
TGTGCCAGCCGTCATTTGGGAGATAGCAATCAGCCCCAGCATTTT
CASRHLGDSNQPQHF
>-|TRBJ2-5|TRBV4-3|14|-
TGCGCCAGCAGCCAAGTTATCGGGAAAGAGACCCAGTACTTC
CASSQVIGKETQYF
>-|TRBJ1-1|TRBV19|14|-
TGTGCCAGTAGTCCCCCTCTTCGGCGGGTAAAAGCTTTCTTT
CASSPPLRRVKAFF
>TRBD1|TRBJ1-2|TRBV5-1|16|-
TGCGCCAGCAGCTTGGCGGGACAGCAAACTAACTATGGCTACACCTTC
CASSLAGQQTNYGYTF
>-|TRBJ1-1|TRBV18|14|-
TGTGCCAGCTCACCACCATCCGTGAACACTGAAGCTTTCTTT
CASSPPSVNTEAFF
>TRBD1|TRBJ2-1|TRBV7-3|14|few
TGTGCCAGCAGCTACGGGACAGGGCCTAATGAGCAGTTCTTC
CASSYGTGPNEQFF
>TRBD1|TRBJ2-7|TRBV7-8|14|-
TGTGCCAGCAGCTCCCGGGACAGGGATTACGAGCAGTACTTC
CASSSRDRDYEQYF
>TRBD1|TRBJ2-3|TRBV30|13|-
TGTGCCTGGGGGACAGGGGCCACAGATACGCAGTATTTT
CAWGTGATDTQYF
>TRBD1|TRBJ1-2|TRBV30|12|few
TGTGCCTGCCGGGACAGCTTCTATGGCTACACCTTC
CACRDSFYGYTF
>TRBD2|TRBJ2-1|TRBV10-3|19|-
TGTGCCATCAGAACGACGGCTAGCGGGGGGACCTCTGGGTCCAATGAGCAGTTCTTC
CAIRTTASGGTSGSNEQFF
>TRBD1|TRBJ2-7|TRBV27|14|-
TGTGCCAGCAGTCAGACAGGGGGGTTTTACGAGCAGTACTTC
CASSQTGGFYEQYF
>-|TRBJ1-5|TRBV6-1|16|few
TGTGCCAGCAGTGTCTTTGGGGGCGCGGGCAATCAGCCCCAGCATTTT
CASSVFGGAGNQPQHF
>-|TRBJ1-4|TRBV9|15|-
TGTGCCAGCAGCGTAGGGGCGGGACGGAATGAAAAACTGTTTTTT
CASSVGAGRNEKLFF
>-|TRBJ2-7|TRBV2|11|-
TGTGCCAGCAGTGAGCGGTACGAGCAGTACTTC
CASSERYEQYF
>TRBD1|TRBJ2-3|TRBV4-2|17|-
TGTGCCAGCAGCCGTAGGGCCGACAGGGACGGAACAGATACGCAGTATTTT
CASSRRADRDGTDTQYF
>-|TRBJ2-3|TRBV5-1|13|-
TGCGCCAGCAGCACGGACAGTGCAGATACGCAGTATTTT
CASSTDSADTQYF
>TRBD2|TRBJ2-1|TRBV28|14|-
TGTGCCAGCAGTCTAGCGGGAGGGCCTGGTGAGCAGTTCTTC
CASSLAGGPGEQFF
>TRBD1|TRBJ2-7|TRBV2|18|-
TGTGCCAGCAGTGACTCAAGCGGGACAGGGGGTAGCTCCTACGAGCAGTACTTC
CASSDSSGTGGSSYEQYF
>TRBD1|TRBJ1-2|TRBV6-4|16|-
TGTGCCAGCAGGGAGACAGGGTTCGGTCCTTCGGGTGGCTACACCTTC
CASRETGFGPSGGYTF
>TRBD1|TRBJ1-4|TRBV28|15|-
TGTGCCAGCAGCCCCGGACAGGGGCCTAATGAAAAACTGTTTTTT
CASSPGQGPNEKLFF
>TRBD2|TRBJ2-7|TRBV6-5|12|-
TGTGCCAGCAGTTCGACTAGCAACGAGCAGTACTTC
CASSSTSNEQYF
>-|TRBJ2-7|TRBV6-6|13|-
TGTGCCAGCAGTTACAGCCCAGGGAACGAGCAGTACTTC
CASSYSPGNEQYF
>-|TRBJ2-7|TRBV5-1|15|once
TGCGCCAGCACCACATTGGGTGGGGCCAACTACGAGCAGTACTTC
CASTTLGGANYEQYF
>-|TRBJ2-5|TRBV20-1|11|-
TGCAGTGCGGTGGCCCAAGAGACCCAGTACTTC
CSAVAQETQYF
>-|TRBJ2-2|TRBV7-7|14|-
TGTGCTAGCAGCACAGGCCCTCCCGCCGGGGAGCTGTTTTTT
CASSTGPPAGELFF
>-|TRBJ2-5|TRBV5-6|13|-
TGTGCCAGCAGCCTAGACAGGAAAGAGACCCAGTACTTC
CASSLDRKETQYF